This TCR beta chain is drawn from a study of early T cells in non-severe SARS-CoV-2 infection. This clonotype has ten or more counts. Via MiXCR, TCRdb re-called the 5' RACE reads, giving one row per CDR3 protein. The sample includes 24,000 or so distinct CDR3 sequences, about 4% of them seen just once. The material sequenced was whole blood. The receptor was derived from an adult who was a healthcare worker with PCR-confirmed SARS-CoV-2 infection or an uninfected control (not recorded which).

The CDR3 region is CASSGQGAGNQPQHF. The CDR3 region has the DNA TGTGCCAGCAGCGGACAGGGAGCGGGCAATCAGCCCCAGCATTTT. The rearrangement links TRBV7-9 to TRBJ1-5; 8 bases match TRBD1. The V gene end was trimmed by 5 bases and the J gene end by 2 bases; junction bases not matched to a gene: 5. This CDR3 has 15 amino acids. Germline assignment: CDR1 SEHNR and CDR2 FQNEAQ (reference sequence).